This is a list of T cell receptor beta chains from one sample in a study of cytomegalovirus exposure and HLA in healthy donors. The protocol was immunoSEQ multiplex PCR, while the TCRdb copy is restricted to in-frame clones and leaves out a portion. The table shows approximately 150,000 clones, with roughly 68% occurring only once. The sample was PBMCs. Source of these receptors: a man aged 30-40 years in good health and CMV-seropositive. Both conserved end residues are trimmed from each CDR3. The order of the fields is CDR3 protein, V gene, J gene.

CDR3: ASSQDRPLAGGPYTQY; V: TRBV4-1; J: TRBJ2-3
CDR3: ASSLVVMNTEAF; V: TRBV11-2; J: TRBJ1-1
CDR3: ASSPIRDRGSGQPQH; V: TRBV19; J: TRBJ1-5
CDR3: ASSQQGIRAYEQY; V: TRBV4-2; J: TRBJ2-7
CDR3: ASSSGIWNEQF; V: TRBV19; J: TRBJ2-1
CDR3: ASSWTSEGNEQF; V: TRBV6-1; J: TRBJ2-1
CDR3: ASSFYDGSTDTQY; V: TRBV27; J: TRBJ2-3
CDR3: ASTLPGGHEQF; V: TRBV4-1; J: TRBJ2-1
CDR3: ASSQDASGGREQY; V: TRBV14; J: TRBJ2-7
CDR3: ASTVRHPYEQY; V: TRBV11-3; J: TRBJ2-7
CDR3: ASSSTIAGVSNEQF; V: TRBV11-3; J: TRBJ2-1
CDR3: ASSYGRESAQY; V: TRBV6-5; J: TRBJ2-7
CDR3: ASSRLAGGRNEQF; V: TRBV4-1; J: TRBJ2-1
CDR3: ASSPRDSQETQY; V: TRBV18; J: TRBJ2-5
CDR3: ASSTSGANTGELF; V: TRBV19; J: TRBJ2-2
CDR3: ASSLDRVTGANVLT; V: TRBV19; J: TRBJ2-6